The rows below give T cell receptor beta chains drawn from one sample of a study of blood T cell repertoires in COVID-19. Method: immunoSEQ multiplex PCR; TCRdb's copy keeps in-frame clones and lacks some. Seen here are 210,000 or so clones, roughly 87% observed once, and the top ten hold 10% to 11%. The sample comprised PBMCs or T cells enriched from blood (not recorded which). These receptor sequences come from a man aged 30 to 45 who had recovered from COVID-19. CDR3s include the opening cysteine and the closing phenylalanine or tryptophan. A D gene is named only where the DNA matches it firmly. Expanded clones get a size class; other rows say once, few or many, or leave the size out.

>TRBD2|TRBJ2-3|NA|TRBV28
CASKGTSSNTDTQYF
TGTGCCAGCAAGGGGACTAGCTCAAACACAGATACGCAGTATTTT
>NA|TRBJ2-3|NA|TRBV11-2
CASSLVGGRGSTDTQYF
TGTGCCAGCAGCTTAGTGGGAGGCAGAGGGAGCACAGATACGCAGTATTTT
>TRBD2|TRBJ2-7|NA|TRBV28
CASSGSGRGYEQYF
TGTGCCAGCAGTGGGAGCGGGAGGGGGTACGAGCAGTACTTC
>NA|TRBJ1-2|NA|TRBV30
CAWSQQGLISGYTF
TGTGCCTGGAGTCAACAGGGATTAATCAGCGGCTACACCTTC
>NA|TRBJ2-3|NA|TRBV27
CASSFTTWFPTQYF
TGTGCCAGCAGTTTTACAACATGGTTTCCCACGCAGTATTTT
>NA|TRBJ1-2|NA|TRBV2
CASSEVLYGYTF
TGTGCCAGCAGTGAAGTACTATATGGCTACACCTTC
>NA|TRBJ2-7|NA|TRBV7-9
CASSLGRRDEQYF
TGTGCCAGCAGCTTAGGACGGAGGGACGAGCAGTACTTC
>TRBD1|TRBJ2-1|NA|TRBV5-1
CASSLDVTGGNNEQFF
TGCGCCAGCAGCTTGGATGTGACAGGGGGGAACAATGAGCAGTTCTTC
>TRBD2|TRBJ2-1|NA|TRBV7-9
CASSPASGRVYNEQFF
TGTGCCAGCAGCCCAGCTAGCGGGAGGGTATACAATGAGCAGTTCTTC
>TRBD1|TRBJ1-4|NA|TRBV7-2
CASSSTGVTNEKLFF
TGTGCCAGCAGCTCCACAGGGGTTACTAATGAAAAACTGTTTTTT
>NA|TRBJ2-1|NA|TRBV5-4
CASSLVVTRGVNEQFF
TGTGCCAGCAGCTTGGTGGTGACTAGGGGAGTCAATGAGCAGTTCTTC
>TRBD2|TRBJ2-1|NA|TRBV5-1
CASSLVVGAGVVYNEQFF
TGCGCCAGCAGCTTGGTGGTGGGAGCGGGAGTGGTTTACAATGAGCAGTTCTTC
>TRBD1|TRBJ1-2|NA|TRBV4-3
CASSQTRGTGYTF
TGCGCCAGCAGCCAGACCAGGGGGACGGGCTACACCTTC
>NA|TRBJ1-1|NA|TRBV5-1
CASSPLGGGTEAFF
TGCGCCAGCAGCCCACTAGGGGGTGGCACTGAAGCTTTCTTT
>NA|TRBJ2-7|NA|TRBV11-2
CASSSLVADYEQYF
TGTGCCAGCAGCTCTCTGGTAGCGGACTACGAGCAGTACTTC
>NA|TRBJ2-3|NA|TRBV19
CASSPSADTQYF
TGTGCCAGTAGCCCCTCCGCAGATACGCAGTATTTT
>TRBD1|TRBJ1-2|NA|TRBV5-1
CASSSQGAPSYGYTF
TGCGCCAGCAGCTCACAGGGGGCCCCATCCTATGGCTACACCTTC
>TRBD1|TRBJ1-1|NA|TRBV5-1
CASTRPGTGDTEAFF
TGCGCCAGCACCCGACCCGGGACAGGGGACACTGAAGCTTTCTTT
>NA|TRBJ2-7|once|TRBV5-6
CASSRQNSYEQYF
TGTGCCAGCAGTAGACAGAACTCCTACGAGCAGTACTTC
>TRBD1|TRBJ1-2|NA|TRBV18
CASSPRAGTGLDGYTF
TGTGCCAGCTCACCAAGAGCCGGGACAGGGTTAGATGGCTACACCTTC
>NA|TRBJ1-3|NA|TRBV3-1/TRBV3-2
CASSRDYSGNTIYF
TGTGCCAGCAGCCGAGATTACTCTGGAAACACCATATATTTT
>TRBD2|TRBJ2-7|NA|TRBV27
CASSFGLGRYEQYF
TGTGCCAGCAGTTTTGGACTAGGCCGCTACGAGCAGTACTTC
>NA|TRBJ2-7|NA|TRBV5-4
CASSRTGTGKAGGRYEQYF
TGTGCCAGCAGCCGGACCGGGACAGGGAAAGCGGGGGGGCGCTACGAGCAGTACTTC
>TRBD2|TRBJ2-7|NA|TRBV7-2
CASISSGGLGEQYF
TGTGCCAGCATATCAAGCGGGGGTTTAGGCGAGCAGTACTTC
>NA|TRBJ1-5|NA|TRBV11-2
CASSSGGTGYSNQPQHF
TGTGCCAGCAGCTCCGGTGGTACAGGGTACAGCAATCAGCCCCAGCATTTT
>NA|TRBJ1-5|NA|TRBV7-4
CPSSHGYGGGSNQPQHF
TGTCCCAGCAGCCACGGATACGGGGGGGGCAGCAATCAGCCCCAGCATTTT
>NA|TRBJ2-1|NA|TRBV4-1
CASSLAGIVSSYNEQFF
TGCGCCAGCAGCCTTGCAGGGATAGTAAGCTCCTACAATGAGCAGTTCTTC
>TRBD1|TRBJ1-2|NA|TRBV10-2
CASSEVGQGIYGYTF
TGCGCCAGCAGTGAAGTGGGACAGGGGATCTATGGCTACACCTTC
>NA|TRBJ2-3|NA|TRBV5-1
CASSPAPRGSDTQYF
TGCGCCAGCAGCCCAGCCCCCCGGGGGTCGGATACGCAGTATTTT
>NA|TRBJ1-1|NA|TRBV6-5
CASSMRERSNTEAFF
TGTGCCAGCAGTATGAGAGAGAGATCCAACACTGAAGCTTTCTTT
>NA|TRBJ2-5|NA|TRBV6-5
CASIQGLLRETQYF
TGTGCCAGCATCCAGGGTCTTCTGCGGGAGACCCAGTACTTC
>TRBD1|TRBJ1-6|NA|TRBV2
CASRSTGGSSPLHF
TGTGCCAGCAGGTCGACAGGGGGAAGTTCACCCCTCCACTTT
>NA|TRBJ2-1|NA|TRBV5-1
CASSVAPIEMQFF
TGCGCCAGCAGCGTCGCCCCGATAGAGATGCAGTTCTTC
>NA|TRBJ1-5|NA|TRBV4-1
CASSRTVPSFTPYSNQPQHF
TGCGCCAGCAGCCGGACAGTTCCTTCCTTTACACCCTATAGCAATCAGCCCCAGCATTTT
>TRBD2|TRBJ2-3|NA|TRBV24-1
CATSEASGAPDTQYF
TGTGCCACCAGTGAGGCTAGCGGGGCACCAGATACGCAGTATTTT
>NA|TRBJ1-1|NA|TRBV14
CASSQDRVIGTEAFF
TGTGCCAGCAGCCAAGACCGAGTTATCGGCACTGAAGCTTTCTTT
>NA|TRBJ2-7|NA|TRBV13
CASSLSTAYEQYF
TGTGCCAGCAGCTTATCGACAGCCTACGAGCAGTACTTC
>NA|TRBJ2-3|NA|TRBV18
CASSPPTADTQYF
TGTGCCAGCTCACCACCGACAGCAGATACGCAGTATTTT
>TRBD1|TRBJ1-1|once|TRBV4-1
CASSQVGTVVSFGEAFF
TGCGCCAGCAGCCAAGTCGGGACAGTTGTATCTTTCGGGGAAGCTTTCTTT
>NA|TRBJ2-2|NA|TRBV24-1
CATSDSTMTRAGELFF
TGTGCCACCAGTGATTCGACTATGACTAGGGCCGGGGAGCTGTTTTTT
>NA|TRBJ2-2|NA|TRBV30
CASTGTGELFF
TGTGCCTCAACAGGGACCGGGGAGCTGTTTTTT
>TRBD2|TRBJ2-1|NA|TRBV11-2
CASSLGLASGYNEQFF
TGTGCCAGCAGCTTAGGGCTTGCTAGCGGCTACAATGAGCAGTTCTTC
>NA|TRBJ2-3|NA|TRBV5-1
CASSPERPTSTDTQYF
TGCGCCAGCAGCCCGGAGCGGCCCACTAGCACAGATACGCAGTATTTT
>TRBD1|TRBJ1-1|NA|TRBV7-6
CASSKPGTGAVNTEAFF
TGTGCCAGCAGCAAACCCGGGACAGGGGCCGTGAACACTGAAGCTTTCTTT
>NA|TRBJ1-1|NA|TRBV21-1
CASSNRVNTEAFF
TGTGCCAGCAGCAATAGAGTGAACACTGAAGCTTTCTTT
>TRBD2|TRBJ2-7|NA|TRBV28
CASSLASGKYEQYF
TGTGCCAGCAGTTTAGCCAGCGGGAAATACGAGCAGTACTTC
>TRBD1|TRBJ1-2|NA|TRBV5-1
CASSPGQGVYGYTF
TGCGCCAGCAGTCCAGGTCAGGGGGTCTATGGCTACACCTTC
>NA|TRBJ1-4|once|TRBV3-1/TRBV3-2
CASSHRVDEKLFF
TGTGCCAGCAGCCACAGGGTTGATGAAAAACTGTTTTTT
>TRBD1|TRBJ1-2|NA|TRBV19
CASRFGTGEVRSYGYTF
TGTGCCAGTAGGTTTGGGACAGGGGAGGTGAGAAGCTATGGCTACACCTTC
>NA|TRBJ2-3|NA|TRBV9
CASSASADTQYF
TGTGCCAGCAGCGCCTCGGCAGATACGCAGTATTTT
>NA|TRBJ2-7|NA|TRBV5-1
CASSLGSRDYEQYF
TGCGCCAGCAGTCTTGGTAGCAGAGACTACGAGCAGTACTTC
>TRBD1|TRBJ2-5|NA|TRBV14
CASSYNTGTGGRRTQYF
TGTGCCAGCAGCTATAATACCGGGACAGGGGGCCGGAGGACCCAGTACTTC
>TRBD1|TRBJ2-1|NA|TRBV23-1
CASSQGSTGGSSYNEQFF
TGCGCCAGCAGTCAGGGGTCAACAGGGGGTAGCTCCTACAATGAGCAGTTCTTC
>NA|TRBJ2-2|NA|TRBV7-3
CASSLKGGSTGELFF
TGTGCCAGCAGCTTAAAAGGAGGTAGTACCGGGGAGCTGTTTTTT
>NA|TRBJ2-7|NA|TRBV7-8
CASSLSRYEQYF
TGTGCCAGCAGCTTATCCCGCTACGAGCAGTACTTC
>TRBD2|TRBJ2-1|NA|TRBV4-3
CASSQETRGGAGNEQFF
TGCGCCAGCAGCCAGGAGACTCGCGGGGGGGCCGGGAATGAGCAGTTCTTC
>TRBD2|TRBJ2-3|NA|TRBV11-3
CASSPREGTDTQYF
TGTGCCAGCAGCCCGCGGGAGGGCACAGATACGCAGTATTTT
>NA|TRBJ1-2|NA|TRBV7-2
CASSLRGTYGYTF
TGTGCCAGCAGCTTACGGGGTACCTATGGCTACACCTTC
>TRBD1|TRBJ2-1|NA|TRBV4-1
CASSQDTGAFYNEQFF
TGCGCCAGCAGCCAAGATACAGGGGCTTTCTACAATGAGCAGTTCTTC
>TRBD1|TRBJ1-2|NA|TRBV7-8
CASSLTRQGGYGYTF
TGTGCCAGCAGCTTAACCAGACAGGGGGGGTATGGCTACACCTTC